These T cell receptor beta chains were read from a single sample in a study of T cell responses to AZD1222 COVID-19 vaccine. Assay: immunoSEQ multiplex PCR; the TCRdb copy retains only in-frame clones and omits some. The table has roughly 96,000 clones, approximately 87% seen once. The sequencing here drew on peripheral blood, taken 28 days after the second AZD1222 dose. These receptors came from an adult who received the AZD1222 COVID-19 vaccine. Both conserved end residues are part of each CDR3. The D gene is left open where the match is weak. A row's size may be missing; if present it is once, few, many or a size class.

v_gene	d_gene	j_gene	abundance	CDR3nt	CDR3aa
TRBV28	TRBD1	TRBJ2-7	NA	TGTGCCAGCAGTTTCCGGACAGGGAACGAGCAGTACTTC	CASSFRTGNEQYF
TRBV14	TRBD1	TRBJ1-1	NA	TGTGCCAGCAGCGAACTGCCGGGACAGGGGAACACTGAAGCTTTCTTT	CASSELPGQGNTEAFF
TRBV6-5	TRBD1	TRBJ2-7	NA	TGTGCCAGCACCGAACCGGGACAGGGTACCGAGCAGTACTTC	CASTEPGQGTEQYF
TRBV5-8	NA	TRBJ2-5	NA	TGTGCCAGCAGCTTGGGGAGGGGGGGCGCGATGGAAGAGACCCAGTACTTC	CASSLGRGGAMEETQYF
TRBV6-2/TRBV6-3	NA	TRBJ1-5	NA	TGTGCCAGCAGTGGAAGGGGTGCAGGGCCCCAGCATTTT	CASSGRGAGPQHF
TRBV4-2	NA	TRBJ1-1	NA	TGTGCCAGCAGCCAAGATCTGGGGGAGGGCGCCGGGGCTTTCTTT	CASSQDLGEGAGAFF
TRBV7-2	TRBD1	TRBJ1-2	few	TGTGCCAGCAGCTCGGGACAGGGTCGCTATGGCTACACCTTC	CASSSGQGRYGYTF
TRBV7-3	TRBD2	TRBJ2-2	NA	TGTGCCAGCAGCTTAGAACTAGCGGATCCCCATACCTTGAACACCGGGGAGCTGTTTTTT	CASSLELADPHTLNTGELFF
TRBV5-1	TRBD2	TRBJ2-1	NA	TGCGCCAGCAGCTCTGCGGGAGGGTACAATGAGCAGTTCTTC	CASSSAGGYNEQFF
TRBV6-5	NA	TRBJ1-1	once	TGTGCCAGCAGTTATTGGGGGGGCACTGAAGCTTTCTTT	CASSYWGGTEAFF
TRBV10-2	TRBD2	TRBJ2-1	NA	TGCGCCAGCAGTGAGACTAGCGGGAGCTATGAGCAGTTCTTC	CASSETSGSYEQFF